This T cell receptor (beta chain) was found in a study of T cell responses to AZD1222 COVID-19 vaccine. Findings and limits, study-wide: Only a handful of AZD1222 recipients were seropositive at baseline. Sampled repertoires all dated from after the peak T cell response.

TCRdb's table, derived via immunoSEQ multiplex PCR, lists solely in-frame clones and lacks some. The repertoire holds roughly 70,000 clones, roughly 85% seen once, with roughly 6% in the top ten. As for this clone: The antigen remains undetermined.

This CDR3 spans 13 amino acids. The V gene's germline CDR1 is MDHEN and CDR2 SYDVKM. V was pared by 7 bases and J by 4 bases, with 11 bases between. The source is an adult who received the AZD1222 COVID-19 vaccine. This chain connects TRBV28 to TRBJ1-5; D is unresolved. This specimen was peripheral blood, taken 28 days after the second AZD1222 dose. The CDR3 loop is CASMETGNQPQHF. The CDR3 DNA reads TGTGCCAGCATGGAGACCGGGAATCAGCCCCAGCATTTT.